The clone carrying this T cell receptor beta chain is a singleton in its sample. The sample contains more than one DNA sequence encoding this CDR3. The CDR3 totals 14 residues. V gave up 6 bases and J gave up 2 bases, with 12 bases separating them. Germline V gene lookup returns CDR1 KGHSH and CDR2 LQKENI. This record belongs to a study of shared clonotypes between healthy human individuals. Clones were read by immunoSEQ multiplex PCR, and TCRdb kept only the in-frame ones, dropping some. This table has a few million clones, about 90% appearing once. Sequencing was carried out using naive CD4+ T cells from PBMCs. The subset was: CD45RA+ positively selected. The source is a man aged 18 to 29 in good health. Some clones in this sample may be carry-over from other donors' samples. The chain combines TRBV18 with TRBJ2-3; D is undetermined. The CDR3 DNA is TGTGCCAGCTCCCCCGGTTTAAACACAGATACGCAGTATTTT. It codes for CASSPGLNTDTQYF.